This entry lists 2 T cell receptor beta chains sequenced from one sample in a study of T cell changes during pregnancy in multiple sclerosis (dated by TCRdb to about 2019). Library generation was performed with the immunoSEQ multiplex PCR assay. Not all clones reach the TCRdb copy of this immuneACCESS table, which keeps in-frame sequences only. Checked studies attribute under half of the gap to unresolved V genes and leave the rest unexplained. The table for this sample lists 65,000 to 85,000 clones; 85% to 90% of them were counted only once. The top ten clonotypes cover 9.5% of the sample. The sample consisted of peripheral blood, taken after pregnancy. These receptors were collected from a female donor in good health, enrolled as a control in a pregnancy study.

The CDR3, as DNA: TGTGCCAGCAGTTTCTCCGGACAGCCGAATCAGCCCCAGCATTTT. As protein: CASSFSGQPNQPQHF. The V gene is TRBV27, the J gene TRBJ1-5; TRBD1 is a possible D gene (6 bases). Trimming took 3 bases from V and 4 from J, leaving 13 bases between them. Germline CDR1 reads MNHEY; CDR2 reads SMNVEV (reference sequence). This CDR3 contains 15 residues.

There are a few counts of this clone. CDR3 coding DNA: TGTGCCAGCAGCGCCTTTAGCGGGGAGCTGTTTTTT. It specifies CASSAFSGELFF. This sequence joins TRBV9 and TRBJ2-2; D uncertain. The germline gives CDR1 SGDLS, CDR2 YYNGEE. V lost 3 bases and J lost 7, with 7 bases in between. CDR3 length: 12 amino acids. The variable domain in full, with the rest retrieved from reference TRBV9 and TRBJ2-2, is DSGVTQTPKHLITATGQRVTLRCSPRSGDLSVYWYQQSLDQGLQFLIQYYNGEERAKGNILERFSAQQFPDLHSELNLSSLELGDSALYFCASSAFSGELFFGEGSRLTVL.